What follows is one T cell receptor beta chain and its context. This CDR3 has 16 residues. Only in-frame clones appear in the TCRdb table, and some are missing; sequencing was by immunoSEQ multiplex PCR. The table includes around 200,000 clones, 85% detected once. These data originate in a study of blood T cell repertoires in COVID-19. Self-reported history from a screening survey and questionnaire set each donor's cohort. Sequences were obtained from PBMCs or T cells enriched from blood (not recorded which). V usage is TRBV21-1 and J usage is TRBJ2-1; no DNA check was done on the table's D call, TRBD2. TRBV21-1 is labeled a pseudogene. This TCR was sampled from a man between 40 and 49 years old who had recovered from COVID-19. In DNA, the CDR3 is TGTGCCAGCAACGAAATCTTCCGGGATCCGGGAAAGGAGCAGTTCTTC. Protein product: CASNEIFRDPGKEQFF.